The rows below give T cell receptor beta chains drawn from one sample of a study of T cell changes during pregnancy in multiple sclerosis. Libraries were prepared by immunoSEQ multiplex PCR; TCRdb keeps only in-frame clonotypes and omits some of them. The sample shows about 53,000 clones, approximately 91% of them seen only once. Sequencing used CD4+ T cells from peripheral blood mononuclear cells, obtained in the third trimester of pregnancy. Receptor source: a female donor with multiple sclerosis, enrolled in a pregnancy study. The CDR3 runs from the conserved cysteine through the conserved F or W. A D gene is named only where the DNA matches it firmly. Rows may omit the clone size; those that give it use once, few, many or a size class.

>TRBJ2-3|TRBV19|.|14|.
CASSMPRVTDTQYF
TGTGCCAGTAGTATGCCCAGGGTCACAGATACGCAGTATTTT
>TRBJ2-1|TRBV19|.|12|.
CASTKTGDPQFF
TGTGCCAGTACTAAAACCGGAGACCCGCAGTTCTTC
>TRBJ2-1|TRBV6-5|TRBD2|15|.
CASSSGGLGNNEQFF
TGTGCCAGCAGCAGCGGGGGACTGGGGAACAATGAGCAGTTCTTC
>TRBJ1-6|TRBV30|TRBD1|14|.
CAWIQGTGKSPLHF
TGTGCCTGGATTCAAGGGACAGGGAAATCACCCCTCCACTTT
>TRBJ2-5|TRBV29-1|TRBD1|13|.
CSARDSGQETQYF
TGCAGCGCTCGGGACAGCGGCCAAGAGACCCAGTACTTC
>TRBJ2-1|TRBV9|TRBD2|15|.
CASSVTSGGNNEQFF
TGTGCCAGCAGCGTGACTAGCGGGGGGAACAATGAGCAGTTCTTC
>TRBJ2-7|TRBV4-2|TRBD1|13|.
CASQRDRGNEQYF
TGTGCCAGTCAACGGGACAGGGGCAACGAGCAGTACTTC
>TRBJ1-5|TRBV6-5|TRBD1|14|once
CASSFGTGVQPQHF
TGTGCCAGCAGTTTCGGGACAGGGGTTCAGCCCCAGCATTTT
>TRBJ2-1|TRBV7-7|.|13|.
CASSHTSTGEQFF
TGTGCTAGCAGCCATACCTCGACGGGTGAGCAGTTCTTC
>TRBJ2-5|TRBV11-2|TRBD2|16|.
CASSPRRTSGTETQYF
TGTGCCAGCAGCCCCCGGAGGACTAGCGGTACAGAGACCCAGTACTTC
>TRBJ1-2|TRBV28|.|13|.
CASSPRYPYGYTF
TGTGCCAGCAGTCCTAGATATCCTTATGGCTACACCTTC
>TRBJ2-5|TRBV9|TRBD2|13|.
CASSTRLAETQYF
TGTGCCAGCAGCACTCGACTAGCAGAGACCCAGTACTTC
>TRBJ1-2|TRBV13|.|17|.
CASSLYIGEDPANGYTF
TGTGCCAGCAGCCTCTACATAGGGGAGGACCCTGCCAATGGCTACACCTTC
>TRBJ2-7|TRBV25-1|.|12|.
CASSAGHYEQYF
TGTGCCAGCAGTGCTGGGCATTACGAGCAGTACTTC
>TRBJ2-7|TRBV2|.|15|.
CASSGQDKWPYEQYF
TGTGCCAGCAGTGGTCAGGACAAATGGCCCTACGAGCAGTACTTC
>TRBJ1-4|TRBV5-5|.|17|.
CASSREWLQPPNEKLFF
TGTGCCAGCAGCCGGGAGTGGCTCCAACCCCCTAATGAAAAACTGTTTTTT
>TRBJ2-3|TRBV7-3|TRBD2|19|.
CASSLTGLLAGGYTDTQYF
TGTGCCAGCAGCTTAACGGGTTTGCTAGCGGGGGGGTACACAGATACGCAGTATTTT
>TRBJ2-5|TRBV5-4|.|17|.
CASSLDVFGNAQETQYF
TGTGCCAGCAGCTTGGATGTGTTCGGGAACGCGCAAGAGACCCAGTACTTC
>TRBJ1-5|TRBV19|.|16|.
CASSIPQGVSNQPQHF
TGTGCCAGTAGTATACCCCAGGGTGTGAGCAATCAGCCCCAGCATTTT
>TRBJ1-5|TRBV5-6|.|13|once
CASSLYSDQPQHF
TGTGCCAGCAGCTTGTATTCAGATCAGCCCCAGCATTTT
>TRBJ1-2|TRBV25-1|.|15|once
CASSELNSIKYGYTF
TGTGCCAGCAGTGAATTAAACAGTATAAAGTATGGCTACACCTTC
>TRBJ2-5|TRBV6-1|TRBD1|15|.
CASSEVGTGYETQYF
TGTGCCAGCAGTGAAGTGGGGACAGGGTACGAGACCCAGTACTTC
>TRBJ2-7|TRBV11-3|.|13|.
CASSLGPTAEQYF
TGTGCCAGCAGCTTAGGTCCTACTGCCGAGCAGTACTTC
>TRBJ2-3|TRBV6-5|.|11|.
CASSLGGTQYF
TGTGCCAGCAGTCTAGGGGGTACGCAGTATTTT
>TRBJ1-1|TRBV7-3|.|15|.
CASSLDPRPQTEAFF
TGTGCCAGCAGCTTAGACCCCCGTCCACAGACTGAAGCTTTCTTT
>TRBJ2-2|TRBV9|.|17|.
CASSVEVHVKGTGELFF
TGTGCCAGCAGCGTAGAAGTCCACGTTAAGGGGACCGGGGAGCTGTTTTTT
>TRBJ2-2|TRBV11-2|.|15|.
CASRADRFNTGELFF
TGTGCCAGCAGGGCGGACAGATTTAACACCGGGGAGCTGTTTTTT
>TRBJ1-5|TRBV27|.|13|few
CASSLVTGQPQHF
TGTGCCAGCAGTTTAGTGACGGGGCAGCCCCAGCATTTT
>TRBJ1-1|TRBV6-1|.|15|.
CASSLEPSRPTEAFF
TGTGCCAGCAGTCTCGAGCCGAGTCGCCCCACTGAAGCTTTCTTT
>TRBJ1-2|TRBV9|.|12|.
CASSVGGYGYTF
TGTGCCAGCAGCGTAGGAGGGTATGGCTACACCTTC
>TRBJ2-5|TRBV30|.|13|.
CAWRLTYQETQYF
TGTGCCTGGAGGTTGACATACCAAGAGACCCAGTACTTC
>TRBJ2-7|TRBV21-1|.|14|.
CASSNGHRTYEQYF
TGTGCCAGCAGCAACGGACACCGGACCTACGAGCAGTACTTC
>TRBJ1-1|TRBV12-5|.|12|.
CASGFAEILAFF
TGTGCTAGTGGTTTCGCGGAGATTCTGGCTTTCTTT
>TRBJ2-2|TRBV18|.|17|.
CASSPYSLLGSTGELFF
TGTGCCAGCTCACCATACAGTCTACTCGGTAGCACCGGGGAGCTGTTTTTT
>TRBJ1-2|TRBV6-1|.|16|.
CASSEVSAFTSYGYTF
TGTGCCAGCAGTGAAGTCTCCGCCTTCACTTCCTATGGCTACACCTTC
>TRBJ2-7|TRBV7-8|.|12|.
CASSQQSYEQYF
TGTGCCAGCAGCCAACAATCCTACGAGCAGTACTTC
>TRBJ1-4|TRBV5-5|.|14|.
CASSLPLGGEKLFF
TGTGCCAGCAGCTTGCCTTTGGGGGGAGAAAAACTGTTTTTT
>TRBJ2-7|TRBV7-2|TRBD2|15|.
CASSAISAGAYEQYF
TGTGCCAGCAGCGCCATATCAGCGGGGGCCTACGAGCAGTACTTC
>TRBJ1-4|TRBV19|TRBD1|18|.
CASSPWDRTFATNEKLFF
TGTGCCAGTAGTCCTTGGGACAGAACTTTTGCAACTAATGAAAAACTGTTTTTT
>TRBJ2-2|TRBV4-2|.|16|.
CASSPYQDSDTGELFF
TGTGCCAGCAGCCCATACCAGGACAGTGACACCGGGGAGCTGTTTTTT
>TRBJ1-3|TRBV10-3|.|14|.
CAISRTAEGNTIYF
TGTGCCATCAGTCGGACAGCGGAGGGAAACACCATATATTTT